This paragraph reports one T cell receptor (beta chain). This specimen comes from a study of blood T cell repertoires in COVID-19. Data came from immunoSEQ multiplex PCR; TCRdb stores just in-frame clones and leaves some out. The sample includes a few hundred thousand clones, over 80% seen only once; the top ten take approximately 6.5%. This receptor was taken from a woman aged 45-65 years with COVID-19, enrolled during active disease. The sequenced sample was peripheral blood.

The CDR3 spells CASSKGQGNTEAFF. DNA for the CDR3: TGTGCCAGCAGCAAAGGACAGGGAAACACTGAAGCTTTCTTT. The chain uses TRBV7-9 and TRBJ1-1, with 8 bases identical to TRBD1. With 5 bases clipped from V and 2 bases from J, the junction kept 4 bases outside the gene matches. The CDR3 sequence is 14 residues long. Germline V lookup: CDR1 SEHNR, CDR2 FQNEAQ (reference sequence).